Listed below are T cell receptor beta chains from one sample, sequenced in a study of regulatory T cells in long-lasting Graves disease. MiXCR, run by TCRdb on the multiplex PCR reads, gives a single entry per CDR3 protein. The sample lists about 500,000 distinct CDR3 sequences, 16% seen once, with approximately 12% in the top ten. The same data also went into a second study, on T cells in Graves' hyperthyroidism and ophthalmopathy.

The sequencing used peripheral blood mononuclear cells (PBMCs), collected at new diagnosis, from a patient treated with antithyroid drugs. The receptors here all came from a man aged 35-49 years with Graves disease. The CDR3 runs from the conserved cysteine through the conserved F or W. The D gene is left open where the match is weak. A row's size may be missing; if present it is once, few, many or a size class.

clone_size,d_call,v_call,j_call,cdr3_nt,cdr3_aa
many,TRBD1,TRBV6-1,TRBJ2-1,TGTGCCAGCAGAGACCGGGACAGGGGCAATGAGCAGTTCTTC,CASRDRDRGNEQFF
.,.,TRBV7-9,TRBJ2-1,TGTGCCAGCAGCTTAGTGGCTCTATACAATGAGCAGTTCTTC,CASSLVALYNEQFF
.,TRBD2,TRBV27,TRBJ2-1,TGTGCCAGCGGGATCCCGTTTCGCGGGAGGGTTAGCTCCTACAATGAGCAGTTCTTC,CASGIPFRGRVSSYNEQFF
many,TRBD2,TRBV28,TRBJ2-3,TGTGCCAGCAGTCCCGGACTAGCACTCACAGATACGCAGTATTTT,CASSPGLALTDTQYF
.,TRBD2,TRBV14,TRBJ2-1,TGTGCCAGCAGTCGCACCCGAGGACTAGCGGGAAGAAATGAGCAGTTCTTC,CASSRTRGLAGRNEQFF
many,TRBD1,TRBV10-3,TRBJ2-3,TGTGCCATCCGGGACAGCTACACAGATACGCAGTATTTT,CAIRDSYTDTQYF
few,.,TRBV19,TRBJ2-1,TGTGCCAGTAGTATATCCGGGATCGACAATGAGCAGTTCTTC,CASSISGIDNEQFF
few,TRBD1,TRBV5-5,TRBJ2-7,TGTGCCAGCAGCCGTATGATCTCCGGGACAGGGGGCAACGAGCAGTACTTC,CASSRMISGTGGNEQYF
many,.,TRBV11-3,TRBJ2-7,TGTGCCAGCAGCTTAGATCCAGGGCTCCACGAGCAGTACTTC,CASSLDPGLHEQYF
many,TRBD2,TRBV13,TRBJ2-7,TGTGCCAGCAGCGCTCCTCTAGCGGGAGGGGCCTACGAGCAGTACTTC,CASSAPLAGGAYEQYF
many,.,TRBV5-1,TRBJ2-5,TGCGCCAGCAGCTTGAATGGAGATAGCAGGGAGACCCAGTACTTC,CASSLNGDSRETQYF
many,.,TRBV7-6,TRBJ2-5,TGTGCCAGCAGTCCTCAGGGAAGGGAAGAGACCCAGTACTTC,CASSPQGREETQYF
many,.,TRBV7-9,TRBJ2-4,TGTGCCAGCAGCTCTCCAAGCATTCCTTTAGCCAAAAACATTCAGTACTTC,CASSSPSIPLAKNIQYF
many,.,TRBV20-1,TRBJ1-1,TGCAGTGCCGGAAGGAGCAGCGAAGCTTTCTTT,CSAGRSSEAFF
many,TRBD2,TRBV11-2,TRBJ2-1,TGTGCCAGCAGCTTAGATGAGGCTAGCGGGAGGGGTTACAATGAGCAGTTCTTC,CASSLDEASGRGYNEQFF
many,.,TRBV14,TRBJ2-7,TGTGCCAGCAGCCAGATTCTTCTAGGCGAGCAGTACTTC,CASSQILLGEQYF
many,TRBD1,TRBV30,TRBJ1-2,TGTGCCTGGAGTCCAGGACAGGGGGGCAGCTATGGCTACACCTTC,CAWSPGQGGSYGYTF
many,.,TRBV7-9,TRBJ1-5,TGTGCCAGCAGCTTAACTGCTAATCAGCCCCAGCATTTT,CASSLTANQPQHF
few,.,TRBV7-9,TRBJ2-4,TGTGCCAGCAGCCACCAGCAGGGACTTCAGTACTTC,CASSHQQGLQYF
many,.,TRBV2,TRBJ1-5,TGTGCCAGCAGTGATCAGCGTCAGCCCCAGCATTTT,CASSDQRQPQHF
few,.,TRBV29-1,TRBJ1-1,TGCAGCGTTGAAGGACAGGAGAACACTGAAGCTTTCTTT,CSVEGQENTEAFF
many,.,TRBV6-1,TRBJ1-4,TGTGCCAGCAGGCCAAGGGGGACAAGTAATGAAAAACTGTTTTTT,CASRPRGTSNEKLFF
few,TRBD2,TRBV19,TRBJ2-1,TGTGCCAGTAGTAGGACTAGCGGGATTGTCTCCTACAATGAGCAGTTCTTC,CASSRTSGIVSYNEQFF
.,.,TRBV3-1,TRBJ2-1,TGTGCCAGCAGCCAAGGGGTCCGACTCAGTAACAATGAGCAGTTCTTC,CASSQGVRLSNNEQFF
.,.,TRBV9,TRBJ2-2,TGTGCCAGCAGCGTAGTATCACTAGCCCCACGAGGCACCGGGGAGCTGTTTTTT,CASSVVSLAPRGTGELFF
many,TRBD2,TRBV3-1,TRBJ2-7,TGTGCCACCCGATCCGGACTAGCGGGTCCCTACGAGCAGTACTTC,CATRSGLAGPYEQYF
many,.,TRBV7-9,TRBJ2-7,TGTGCCAGCAGCTTAGGGTCAGTGAGACAGTTCTCCTACGAGCAGTACTTC,CASSLGSVRQFSYEQYF
few,.,TRBV6-1,TRBJ2-1,TGTGCCAGCAGTGAAAGAACTAGGGTAGGCAATGAGCAGTTCTTC,CASSERTRVGNEQFF
many,TRBD2,TRBV20-1,TRBJ2-1,TGCAGTGCTAGACAACCCGGGACTAGAGTGAATGAGCAGTTCTTC,CSARQPGTRVNEQFF
many,.,TRBV3-1,TRBJ2-2,TGTGCCAGCAGCCCCCACGACACCGGGGAGCTGTTTTTT,CASSPHDTGELFF
many,TRBD2,TRBV30,TRBJ2-3,TGTGCCTGGACGAATGGACTAGCGGGAGGGCTTTCGCCTAGCACAGATACGCAGTATTTT,CAWTNGLAGGLSPSTDTQYF
many,TRBD2,TRBV6-1,TRBJ2-7,TGTGCCAGCAGCGACCCCTTAGCGGGCTTATCCTACGAGCAGTACTTC,CASSDPLAGLSYEQYF
many,TRBD2,TRBV7-7,TRBJ2-1,TGTGCTAGCAGCTTACGGCTAGCGGGAGGGTATGAGCAGTTCTTC,CASSLRLAGGYEQFF
few,TRBD2,TRBV29-1,TRBJ2-1,TGCAGCGTTGGGTGGGCTAGCGGGAGTACGGGGAATGAGCAGTTCTTC,CSVGWASGSTGNEQFF
many,.,TRBV3-1,TRBJ2-1,TGTGCCAGCAGCAGATCCGCGTCGGGAATCCCCAATGAGCAGTTCTTC,CASSRSASGIPNEQFF
.,TRBD2,TRBV10-1,TRBJ2-1,TGCGCCAGCAGCACGGGACTAGCGGGTAACGAGCAGTTCTTC,CASSTGLAGNEQFF
many,TRBD2,TRBV5-1,TRBJ2-7,TGCGCCAGCAGCTCTCTCAGCGGGAGGGCCTACGAGCAGTACTTC,CASSSLSGRAYEQYF